This TCR beta chain is from a study of shared clonotypes between healthy human individuals. The CDR3 sequence is 12 residues long. Germline values: CDR1 SGDLS, CDR2 YYNGEE. Germline trimming cut 10 bases from V and 4 bases from J; bases unmatched to any gene: 5. The assay was immunoSEQ multiplex PCR, and TCRdb's table has in-frame clones only and misses some. Among about 2 million clones listed, 85% to 95% were seen once. Cells designated naive CD8 were CD45RO-negative and were positively selected for CCR7, with terminally differentiated effector memory CD45RA+ cells excluded. The specimen sequenced was naive CD8+ T cells sorted from blood. The clonotype was recovered from a man aged 18 to 35 in good health. This chain connects TRBV9 to TRBJ1-2; 9 bases fit TRBD1. CDR3 in amino acids: CASRGQGYGYTF. CDR3 nucleotide sequence: TGTGCCTCCAGGGGACAGGGCTATGGCTACACCTTC.